This TCR beta chain came from a study of cytomegalovirus exposure and HLA in healthy donors. To note about this clone: Antigen: not known.

From germline, CDR1 is LNHDA and CDR2 SQIVND (reference sequence). CDR3 length: 13 amino acids. The trim removed 7 bases at V and 4 bases at J, leaving 7 bases unmatched. Regarding the study as a whole: TCR beta sequences reportedly predicted most subjects' HLA-A and HLA-B alleles accurately. In vitro, three CMV-associated chains proved specific for CMV antigens.

PCR amplification relied on 60 Vbeta primers (plus 13 Jbeta primers). Sequenced by immunoSEQ multiplex PCR; TCRdb stores in-frame clones only, minus some. This sample has just under 250,000 clones, with about four fifths found just once. The TCR was taken from a woman in her thirties or forties in good health and CMV-seropositive. The chain has TRBV19 and TRBJ2-7; 7 nucleotides align to TRBD1. The sequenced sample was PBMCs. CDR3 nucleotides: TGTGCCAGTAAGGGGGCCGGAGTATACGAGCAGTACTTC. Translated: CASKGAGVYEQYF.